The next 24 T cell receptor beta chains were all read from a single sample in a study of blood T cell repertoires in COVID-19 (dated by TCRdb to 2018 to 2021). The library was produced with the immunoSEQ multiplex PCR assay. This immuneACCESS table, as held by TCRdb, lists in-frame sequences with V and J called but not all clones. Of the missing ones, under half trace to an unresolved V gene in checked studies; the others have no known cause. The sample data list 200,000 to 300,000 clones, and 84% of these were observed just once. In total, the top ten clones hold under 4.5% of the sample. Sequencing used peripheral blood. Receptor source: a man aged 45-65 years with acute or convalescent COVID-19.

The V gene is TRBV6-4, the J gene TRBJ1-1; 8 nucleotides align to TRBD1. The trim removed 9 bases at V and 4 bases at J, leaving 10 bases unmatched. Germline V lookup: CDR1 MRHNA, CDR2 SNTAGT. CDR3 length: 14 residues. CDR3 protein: CASKPDRVSTEAFF. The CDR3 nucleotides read TGTGCCAGTAAACCGGACAGGGTTAGCACTGAAGCTTTCTTT.

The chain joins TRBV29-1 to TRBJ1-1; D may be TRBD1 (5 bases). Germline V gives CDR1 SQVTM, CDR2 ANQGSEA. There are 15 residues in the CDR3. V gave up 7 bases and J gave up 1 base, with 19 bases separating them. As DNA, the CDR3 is TGCAGCGGTTTAAGGGGTCAGGTGACGAACACTGAAGCTTTCTTT. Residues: CSGLRGQVTNTEAFF.

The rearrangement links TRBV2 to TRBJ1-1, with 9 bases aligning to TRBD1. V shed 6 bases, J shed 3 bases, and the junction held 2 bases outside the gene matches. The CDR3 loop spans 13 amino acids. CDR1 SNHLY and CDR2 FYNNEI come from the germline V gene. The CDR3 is CASRDRGYTEAFF. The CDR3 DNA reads TGTGCCAGCAGAGACAGGGGGTACACTGAAGCTTTCTTT.

Written as DNA, the CDR3 is TGTGCCAGCAGCTTAGATCAAATTGGCGGGTACAATGAGCAGTTCTTC. Translated: CASSLDQIGGYNEQFF. The V call is TRBV11-3, the J call TRBJ2-1; the D gene is possibly TRBD2 (5 bases). The germline V gene encodes CDR1 SGHNT and CDR2 YENEEA. This CDR3 has 16 residues. Deletions cut 0 bases from V and 4 bases from J, with 13 bases between.

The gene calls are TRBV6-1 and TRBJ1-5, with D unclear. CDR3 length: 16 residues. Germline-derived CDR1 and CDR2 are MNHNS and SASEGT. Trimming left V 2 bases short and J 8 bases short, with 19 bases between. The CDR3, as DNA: TGTGCCAGCAGTGAAAGGTGGGCGCAGAACTGGGAGCCCCAGCATTTT. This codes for CASSERWAQNWEPQHF.

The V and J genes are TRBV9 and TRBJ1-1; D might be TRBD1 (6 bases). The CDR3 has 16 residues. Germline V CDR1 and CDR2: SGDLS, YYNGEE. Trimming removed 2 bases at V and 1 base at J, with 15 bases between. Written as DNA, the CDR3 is TGTGCCAGCAGCGTTCAGGCAGGGGAATGGAACACTGAAGCTTTCTTT. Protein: CASSVQAGEWNTEAFF.

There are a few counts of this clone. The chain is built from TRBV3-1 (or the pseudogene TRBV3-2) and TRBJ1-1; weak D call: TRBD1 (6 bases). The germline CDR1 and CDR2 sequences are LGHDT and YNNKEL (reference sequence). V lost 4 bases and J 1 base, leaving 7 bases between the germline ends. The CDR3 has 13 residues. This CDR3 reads CASSPGQNTEAFF. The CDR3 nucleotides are TGTGCCAGCAGCCCGGGACAGAACACTGAAGCTTTCTTT.

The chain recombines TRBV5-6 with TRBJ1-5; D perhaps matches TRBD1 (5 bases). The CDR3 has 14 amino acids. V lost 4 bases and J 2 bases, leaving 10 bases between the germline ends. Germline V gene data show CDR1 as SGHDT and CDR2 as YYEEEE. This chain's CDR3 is CASSRDSRNQPQHF. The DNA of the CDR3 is TGTGCCAGCAGCCGTGACAGCCGCAATCAGCCCCAGCATTTT.

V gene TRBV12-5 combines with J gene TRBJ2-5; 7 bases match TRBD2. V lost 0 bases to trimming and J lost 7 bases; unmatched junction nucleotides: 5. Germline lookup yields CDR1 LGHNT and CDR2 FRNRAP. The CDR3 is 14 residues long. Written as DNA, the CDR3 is TGTGCTAGTGGTTTGGTTTCTGGGGGGGGGACCCAGTACTTC. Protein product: CASGLVSGGGTQYF.

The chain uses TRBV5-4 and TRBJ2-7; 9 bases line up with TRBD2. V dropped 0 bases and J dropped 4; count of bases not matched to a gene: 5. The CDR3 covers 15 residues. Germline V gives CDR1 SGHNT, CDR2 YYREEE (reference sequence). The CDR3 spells CASSLVTSGPYEQYF. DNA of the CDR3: TGTGCCAGCAGCTTGGTGACTAGCGGACCGTACGAGCAGTACTTC.

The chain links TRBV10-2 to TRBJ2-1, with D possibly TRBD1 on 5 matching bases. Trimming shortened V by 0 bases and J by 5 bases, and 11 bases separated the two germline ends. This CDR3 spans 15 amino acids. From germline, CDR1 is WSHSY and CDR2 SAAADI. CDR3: CASSESRQIHNEQFF. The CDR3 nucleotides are TGCGCCAGCAGTGAGTCGCGACAGATACACAATGAGCAGTTCTTC.

DNA for the CDR3: TGTGCCAGCAGCTTCTCGGGTAATGAGCAGTTCTTC. Amino acids: CASSFSGNEQFF. The rearrangement joins TRBV11-2 to TRBJ2-1; D ambiguous. Looked up from germline, CDR1 is SGHAT and CDR2 is FQNNGV. The CDR3 covers 12 residues. Trimming removed 3 bases at V and 7 bases at J, with 7 bases between.

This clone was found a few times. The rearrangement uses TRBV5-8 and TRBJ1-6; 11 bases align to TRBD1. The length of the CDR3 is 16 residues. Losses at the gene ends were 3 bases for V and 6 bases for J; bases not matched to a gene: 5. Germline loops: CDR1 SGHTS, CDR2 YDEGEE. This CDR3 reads CASSWDRGRSNSPLHF. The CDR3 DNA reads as TGTGCCAGCAGCTGGGACAGGGGGAGAAGTAATTCACCCCTCCACTTT.

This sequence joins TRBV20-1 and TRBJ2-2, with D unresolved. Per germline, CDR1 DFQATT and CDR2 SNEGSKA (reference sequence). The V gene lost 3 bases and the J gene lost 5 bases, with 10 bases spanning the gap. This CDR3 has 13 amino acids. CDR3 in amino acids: CSASDPGTGELFF. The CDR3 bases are TGCAGTGCTAGTGACCCCGGGACCGGGGAGCTGTTTTTT.

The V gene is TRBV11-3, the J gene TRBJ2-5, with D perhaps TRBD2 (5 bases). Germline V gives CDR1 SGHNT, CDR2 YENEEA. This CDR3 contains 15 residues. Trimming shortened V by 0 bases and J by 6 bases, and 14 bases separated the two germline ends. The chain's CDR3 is CASSLEGKTGKTQYF. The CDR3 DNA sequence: TGTGCCAGCAGCTTAGAGGGGAAAACGGGGAAGACCCAGTACTTC.

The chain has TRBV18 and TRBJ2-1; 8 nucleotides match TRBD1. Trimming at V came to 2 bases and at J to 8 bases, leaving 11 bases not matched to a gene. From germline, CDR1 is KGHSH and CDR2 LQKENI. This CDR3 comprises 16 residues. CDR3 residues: CASSPFDGQGLHEQFF. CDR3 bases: TGTGCCAGCTCACCATTTGACGGACAGGGTCTTCATGAGCAGTTCTTC.

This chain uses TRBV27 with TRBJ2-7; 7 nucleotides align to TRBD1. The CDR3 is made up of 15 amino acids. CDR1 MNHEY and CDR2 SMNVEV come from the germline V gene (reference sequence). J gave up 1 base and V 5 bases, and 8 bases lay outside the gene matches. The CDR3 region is CASSPPGTESYEQYF. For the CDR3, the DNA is TGTGCCAGCAGTCCCCCCGGGACAGAATCCTACGAGCAGTACTTC.

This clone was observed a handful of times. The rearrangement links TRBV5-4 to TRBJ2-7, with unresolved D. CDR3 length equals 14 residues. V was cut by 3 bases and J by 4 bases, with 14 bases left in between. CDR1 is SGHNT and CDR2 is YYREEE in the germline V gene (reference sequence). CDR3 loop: CASSYRVTPYEQYF. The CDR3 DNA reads TGTGCCAGCAGCTACCGGGTCACGCCATACGAGCAGTACTTC. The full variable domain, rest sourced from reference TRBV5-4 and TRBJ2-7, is ETGVTQSPTHLIKTRGQQVTLRCSSQSGHNTVSWYQQALGQGPQFIFQYYREEENGRGNFPPRFSGLQFPNYSSELNVNALELDDSALYLCASSYRVTPYEQYFGPGTRLTVT.

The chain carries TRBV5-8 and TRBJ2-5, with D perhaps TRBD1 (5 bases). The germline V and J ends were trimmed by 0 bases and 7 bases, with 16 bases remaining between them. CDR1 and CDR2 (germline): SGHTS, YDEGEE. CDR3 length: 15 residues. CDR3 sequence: CASSLGSSGFGTQYF. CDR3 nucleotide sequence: TGTGCCAGCAGCTTGGGCAGCTCAGGGTTTGGGACCCAGTACTTC.

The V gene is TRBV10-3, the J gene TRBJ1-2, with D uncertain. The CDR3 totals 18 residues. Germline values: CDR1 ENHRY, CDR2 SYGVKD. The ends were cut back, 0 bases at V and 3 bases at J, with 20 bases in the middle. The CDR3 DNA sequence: TGTGCCATCAGTGAGTCCCTCGGGAGGCGTCCGTCTCACTATGGCTACACCTTC. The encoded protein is CAISESLGRRPSHYGYTF.

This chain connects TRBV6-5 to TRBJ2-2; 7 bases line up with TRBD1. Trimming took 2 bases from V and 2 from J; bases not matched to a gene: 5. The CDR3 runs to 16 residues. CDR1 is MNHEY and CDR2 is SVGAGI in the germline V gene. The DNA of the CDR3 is TGTGCCAGCAGTTACCGGGACAGCTACAACACCGGGGAGCTGTTTTTT. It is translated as CASSYRDSYNTGELFF.

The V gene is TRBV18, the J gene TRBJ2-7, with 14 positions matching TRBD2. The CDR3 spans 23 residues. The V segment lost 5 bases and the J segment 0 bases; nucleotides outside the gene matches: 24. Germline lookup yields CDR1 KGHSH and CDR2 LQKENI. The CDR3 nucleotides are TGTGCCAGCTCAGGCACCAAGGGGGACAGGACTAGCGGGAGGTCCCGTGGCTCCTACGAGCAGTACTTC. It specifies CASSGTKGDRTSGRSRGSYEQYF.

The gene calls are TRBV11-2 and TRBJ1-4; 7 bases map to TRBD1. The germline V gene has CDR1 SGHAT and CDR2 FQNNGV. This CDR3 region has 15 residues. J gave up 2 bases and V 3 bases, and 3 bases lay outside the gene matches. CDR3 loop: CASSLTGHTNEKLFF. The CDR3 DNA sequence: TGTGCCAGCAGCTTGACAGGGCACACTAATGAAAAACTGTTTTTT.

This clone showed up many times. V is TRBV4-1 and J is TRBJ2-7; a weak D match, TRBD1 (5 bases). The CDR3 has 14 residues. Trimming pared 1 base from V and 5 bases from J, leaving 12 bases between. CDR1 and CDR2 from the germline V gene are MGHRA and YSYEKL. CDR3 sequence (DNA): TGCGCCAGCAGCCAAGCAGGGTCTGGAAACGAGCAGTACTTC. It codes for CASSQAGSGNEQYF.